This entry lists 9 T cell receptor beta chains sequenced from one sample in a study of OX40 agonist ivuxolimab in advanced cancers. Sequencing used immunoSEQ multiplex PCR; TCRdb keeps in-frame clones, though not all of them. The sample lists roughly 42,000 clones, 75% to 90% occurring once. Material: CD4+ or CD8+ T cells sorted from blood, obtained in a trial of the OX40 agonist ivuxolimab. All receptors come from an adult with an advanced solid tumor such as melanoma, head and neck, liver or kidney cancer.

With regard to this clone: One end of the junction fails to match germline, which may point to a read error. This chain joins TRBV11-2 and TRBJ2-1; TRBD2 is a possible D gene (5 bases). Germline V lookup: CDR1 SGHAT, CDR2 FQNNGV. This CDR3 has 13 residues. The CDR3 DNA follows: TGTGCCAGCAGCTTATGGCGTGGAGGCGAGCCGATCTTC. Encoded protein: CASSLWRGGEPIF.

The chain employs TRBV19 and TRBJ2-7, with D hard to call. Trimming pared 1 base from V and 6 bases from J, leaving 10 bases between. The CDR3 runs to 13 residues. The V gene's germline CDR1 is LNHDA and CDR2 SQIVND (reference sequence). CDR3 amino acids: CASSIAHGLEQYF. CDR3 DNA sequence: TGTGCCAGTAGTATAGCCCATGGTCTCGAGCAGTACTTC.

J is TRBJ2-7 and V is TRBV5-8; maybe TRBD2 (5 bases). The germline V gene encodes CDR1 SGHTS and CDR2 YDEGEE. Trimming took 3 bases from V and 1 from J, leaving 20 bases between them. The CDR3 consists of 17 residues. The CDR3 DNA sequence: TGTGCCAGCAGCTCTCATCCGGGATCCACCCTATCCTACGAGCAGTACTTC. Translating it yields CASSSHPGSTLSYEQYF. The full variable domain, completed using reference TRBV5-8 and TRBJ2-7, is EAGVTQSPTHLIKTRGQQATLRCSPISGHTSVYWYQQALGLGLQFLLWYDEGEERNRGNFPPRFSGRQFPNYSSELNVNALELEDSALYLCASSSHPGSTLSYEQYFGPGTRLTVT.

The CDR3 region is CAILGLAGGNEQFF. The CDR3 DNA reads as TGTGCCATCCTAGGACTAGCGGGAGGAAATGAGCAGTTCTTC. The genes are TRBV7-9 and TRBJ2-1, with 14 bases that match TRBD2. Per the germline V gene, CDR1 is SEHNR and CDR2 is FQNEAQ (reference sequence). The junction had 6 bases not matched to a gene; V was cut back by 10 bases and J by 7 bases. This CDR3 spans 14 amino acids.

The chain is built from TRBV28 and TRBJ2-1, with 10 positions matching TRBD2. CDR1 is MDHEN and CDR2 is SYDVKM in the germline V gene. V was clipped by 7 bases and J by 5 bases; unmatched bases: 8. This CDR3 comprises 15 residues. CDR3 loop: CASTRPSGSHNEQFF. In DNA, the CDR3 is TGTGCCAGCACCCGCCCTAGCGGGAGCCACAATGAGCAGTTCTTC.

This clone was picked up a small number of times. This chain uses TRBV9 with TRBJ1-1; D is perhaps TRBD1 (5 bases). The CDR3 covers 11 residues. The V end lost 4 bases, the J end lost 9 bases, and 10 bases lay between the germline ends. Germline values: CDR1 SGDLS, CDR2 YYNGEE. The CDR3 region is CASSPRTKAFF. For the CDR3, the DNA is TGTGCCAGCAGCCCTAGGACAAAAGCTTTCTTT.

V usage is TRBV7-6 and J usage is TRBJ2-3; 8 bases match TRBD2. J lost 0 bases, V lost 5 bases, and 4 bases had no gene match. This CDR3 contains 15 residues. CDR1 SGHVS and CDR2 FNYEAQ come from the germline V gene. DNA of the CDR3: TGTGCCAGCAGCCCTAGCGGGTTTAGCACAGATACGCAGTATTTT. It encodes CASSPSGFSTDTQYF.

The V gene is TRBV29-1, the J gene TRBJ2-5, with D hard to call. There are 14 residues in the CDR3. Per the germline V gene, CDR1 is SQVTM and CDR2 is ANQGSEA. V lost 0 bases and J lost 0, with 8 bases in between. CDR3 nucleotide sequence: TGCAGCGTTGAAGATATTCGGTACCAAGAGACCCAGTACTTC. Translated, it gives CSVEDIRYQETQYF.

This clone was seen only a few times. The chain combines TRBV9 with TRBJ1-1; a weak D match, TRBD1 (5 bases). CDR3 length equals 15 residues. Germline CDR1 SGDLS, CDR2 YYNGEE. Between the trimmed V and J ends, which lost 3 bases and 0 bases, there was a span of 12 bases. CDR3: CASSASGTVNTEAFF. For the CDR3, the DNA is TGTGCCAGCAGCGCCTCCGGGACGGTGAACACTGAAGCTTTCTTT.